This T cell receptor (beta chain) was sequenced for a study of regulatory T cells in long-lasting Graves disease. Across the whole study: Antithyroid drugs had been given to newly diagnosed Graves' patients for under 3 months.

This clonotype was found many times. Its specificity is unknown. Library construction for TCR beta used iRepertoire HTBI primers and Arm-PCR of CDR3 regions. Methods used by the authors: Samples collectively showed around 56 TRBV and about 15 TRBJ segments. TCRdb re-derived calls from the multiplex PCR reads in MiXCR, one entry per CDR3 protein. The V and J calls come from TCRdb's annotation, not from the publication. Here the sample spans under 300,000 distinct CDR3 sequences, around 18% being singletons. Per the germline V gene, CDR1 is KGHSH and CDR2 is LQKENI. V lost 5 bases and J lost 6, with 17 bases in between. The CDR3 covers 14 residues. Study results and limitations: Persistent disease favored TRBV28, TRBJ1-2 and TRBJ2-5.

Time point described: newly diagnosed GD, antithyroid drugs for less than 3 months. Generation of the TCR library employed RNA extracted from PBMCs. Guidelines of the American Thyroid Association were used to diagnose Graves' disease. The J gene is TRBJ2-7, the V gene TRBV18; maybe TRBD1 (7 bases). The TCR originated in a female donor with Graves disease. Sample: peripheral blood mononuclear cells (PBMCs), taken at new diagnosis, from a patient treated with antithyroid drugs. Here the CDR3 DNA reads TGTGCCAGCTCAGGGCAGGGGGGTTTCTCCGAGCAGTACTTC. Translating gives CASSGQGGFSEQYF.